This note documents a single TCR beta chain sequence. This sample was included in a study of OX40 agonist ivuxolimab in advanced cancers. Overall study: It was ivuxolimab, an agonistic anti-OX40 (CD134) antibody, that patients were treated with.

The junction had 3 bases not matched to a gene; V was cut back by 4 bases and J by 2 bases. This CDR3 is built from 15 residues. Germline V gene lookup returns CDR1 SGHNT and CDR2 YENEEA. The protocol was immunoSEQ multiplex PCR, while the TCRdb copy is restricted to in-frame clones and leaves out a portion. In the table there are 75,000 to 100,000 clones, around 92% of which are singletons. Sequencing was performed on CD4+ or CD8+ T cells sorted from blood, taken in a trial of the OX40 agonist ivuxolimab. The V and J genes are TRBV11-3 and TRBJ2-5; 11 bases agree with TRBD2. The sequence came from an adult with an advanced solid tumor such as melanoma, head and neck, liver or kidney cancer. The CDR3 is CASSSRLAGQETQYF. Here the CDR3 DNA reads TGTGCCAGCAGCTCGAGACTAGCGGGGCAAGAGACCCAGTACTTC.